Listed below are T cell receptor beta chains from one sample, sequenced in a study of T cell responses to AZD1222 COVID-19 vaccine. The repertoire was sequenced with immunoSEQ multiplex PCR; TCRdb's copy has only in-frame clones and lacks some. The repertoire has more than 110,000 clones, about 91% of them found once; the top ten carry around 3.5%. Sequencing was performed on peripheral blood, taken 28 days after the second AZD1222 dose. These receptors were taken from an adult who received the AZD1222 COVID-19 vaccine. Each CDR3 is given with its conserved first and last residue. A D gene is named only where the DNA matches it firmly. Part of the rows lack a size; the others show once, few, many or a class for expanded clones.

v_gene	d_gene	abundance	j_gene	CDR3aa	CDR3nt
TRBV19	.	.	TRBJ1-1	CASREFDTEAFF	TGTGCCAGCAGGGAGTTTGACACTGAAGCTTTCTTT
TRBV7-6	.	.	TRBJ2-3	CASSLGVSDTQYF	TGTGCCAGCAGCTTAGGGGTATCAGATACGCAGTATTTT
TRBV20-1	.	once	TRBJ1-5	CSASDRGVNQPQHF	TGCAGTGCTAGTGACAGAGGGGTCAATCAGCCCCAGCATTTT
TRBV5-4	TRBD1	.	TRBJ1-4	CASSLAGGGEKLFF	TGTGCCAGCAGCTTGGCAGGGGGCGGTGAAAAACTGTTTTTT
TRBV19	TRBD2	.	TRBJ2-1	CAPSCASGRNEQFF	TGTGCCCCCAGTTGTGCTAGCGGGAGAAATGAGCAGTTCTTC
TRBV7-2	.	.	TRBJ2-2	CASSLGSGRTGELFF	TGTGCCAGCAGCCTAGGTTCAGGGAGGACCGGGGAGCTGTTTTTT
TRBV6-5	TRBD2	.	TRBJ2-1	CASGYLAGGRNEQFF	TGTGCCAGCGGGTACTTAGCGGGAGGGCGCAATGAGCAGTTCTTC
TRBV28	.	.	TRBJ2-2	CASSLFGNANTGELFF	TGTGCCAGCAGTTTATTTGGGAACGCGAACACCGGGGAGCTGTTTTTT
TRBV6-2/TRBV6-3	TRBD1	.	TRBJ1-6	CASSYSGQYNSPLHF	TGTGCCAGCAGTTACTCGGGACAGTATAATTCACCCCTCCACTTT
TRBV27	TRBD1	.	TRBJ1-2	CASKPWRTGRDYGYTF	TGTGCCAGCAAACCTTGGAGGACAGGGAGAGACTATGGCTACACCTTC
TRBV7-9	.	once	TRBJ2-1	CASSATRANEQFF	TGTGCCAGCAGCGCTACTAGGGCCAATGAGCAGTTCTTC
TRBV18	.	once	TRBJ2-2	CASSPPGVRELFF	TGTGCCAGCTCACCCCCCGGGGTCCGGGAGCTGTTTTTT
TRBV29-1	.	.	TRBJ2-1	CSVKGYNEQFF	TGCAGCGTTAAGGGTTACAATGAGCAGTTCTTC
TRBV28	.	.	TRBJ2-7	CASIRAGTPPKEQYF	TGTGCCAGCATCAGAGCCGGGACACCTCCTAAGGAGCAGTACTTC
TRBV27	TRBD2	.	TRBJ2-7	CASSLSGRISYEQYF	TGTGCCAGCAGTTTAAGCGGGAGGATCTCCTACGAGCAGTACTTC
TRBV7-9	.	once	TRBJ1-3	CASLPGTGNTIYF	TGTGCCAGCCTTCCGGGAACGGGAAACACCATATATTTT
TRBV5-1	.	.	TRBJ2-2	CASSLDGAGPTGELFF	TGCGCCAGCAGCTTGGATGGCGCGGGACCCACCGGGGAGCTGTTTTTT
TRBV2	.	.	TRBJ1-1	CASSGADFMNTEAFF	TGTGCCAGCAGTGGGGCTGATTTCATGAACACTGAAGCTTTCTTT
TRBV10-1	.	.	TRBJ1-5	CASSPRDNQPQHF	TGCGCCAGCAGCCCTAGGGACAATCAGCCCCAGCATTTT
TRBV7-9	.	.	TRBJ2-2	CASSLPGTANTGELFF	TGTGCCAGCAGCTTACCCGGGACGGCGAACACCGGGGAGCTGTTTTTT
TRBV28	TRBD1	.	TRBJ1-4	CASSSRGTNEKLFF	TGTGCCAGCAGTTCCAGGGGGACTAATGAAAAACTGTTTTTT
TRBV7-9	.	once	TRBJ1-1	CASSEWGTQRITEAFF	TGTGCCAGCAGCGAGTGGGGCACACAGAGAATCACTGAAGCTTTCTTT
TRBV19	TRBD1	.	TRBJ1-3	CASSPQGGSGNTIYF	TGTGCCAGTAGTCCGCAGGGGGGCTCTGGAAACACCATATATTTT
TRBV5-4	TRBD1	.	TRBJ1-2	CASSLAGTGTLNYGYTF	TGTGCCAGCAGCTTGGCAGGGACAGGGACTTTAAACTATGGCTACACCTTC
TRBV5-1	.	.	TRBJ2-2	CASSLETGWELFF	TGCGCCAGCAGCTTGGAAACAGGGTGGGAGCTGTTTTTT
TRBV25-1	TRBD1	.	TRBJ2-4	CASIGQGYIQYF	TGTGCCAGCATAGGACAGGGGTACATTCAGTACTTC
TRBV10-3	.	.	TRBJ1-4	CAISEGWENEKLFF	TGTGCCATCAGTGAGGGCTGGGAAAATGAAAAACTGTTTTTT
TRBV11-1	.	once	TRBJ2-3	CASSLEGISTDTQYF	TGTGCCAGCAGCTTAGAGGGGATAAGCACAGATACGCAGTATTTT
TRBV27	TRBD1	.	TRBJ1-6	CASSSDRESSYNSPLHF	TGTGCCAGCAGTTCTGACAGGGAGAGCTCCTATAATTCACCCCTCCACTTT
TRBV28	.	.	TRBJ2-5	CASSLLAETQYF	TGTGCCAGCAGTTTATTGGCAGAGACCCAGTACTTC
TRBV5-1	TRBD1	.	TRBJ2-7	CASSIGQGGYEQYF	TGCGCCAGCAGTATAGGACAGGGGGGCTACGAGCAGTACTTC
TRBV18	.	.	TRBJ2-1	CASSPVGRDEQFF	TGTGCCAGCTCACCGGTTGGGCGGGATGAGCAGTTCTTC
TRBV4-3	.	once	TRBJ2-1	CASSQDLIGTYNEQFF	TGCGCCAGCAGCCAAGATCTTATCGGCACCTACAATGAGCAGTTCTTC
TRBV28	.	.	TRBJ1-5	CASSRGDGGDQPQHF	TGTGCCAGCAGTCGGGGGGACGGGGGTGACCAGCCCCAGCATTTT
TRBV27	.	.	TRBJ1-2	CASSLIPNGGYTF	TGTGCCAGCAGTTTGATCCCGAACGGGGGCTACACCTTC
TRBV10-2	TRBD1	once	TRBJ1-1	CASSTGVTEAFF	TGCGCCAGCAGTACAGGGGTCACTGAAGCTTTCTTT
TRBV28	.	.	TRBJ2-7	CASSLRYEQYF	TGTGCCAGCAGTCTTCGCTACGAGCAGTACTTC
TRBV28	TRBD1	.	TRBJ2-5	CASSLRQGQGYETQYF	TGTGCCAGCAGTCTCCGACAGGGGCAGGGGTATGAGACCCAGTACTTC
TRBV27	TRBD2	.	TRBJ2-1	CASSLRTSGLIPLRDDEQFF	TGTGCCAGCAGTTTAAGGACTAGCGGGCTAATCCCTCTTAGAGACGATGAGCAGTTCTTC
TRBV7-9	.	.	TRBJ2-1	CASSFRGVRYNEQFF	TGTGCCAGCAGCTTTCGGGGAGTACGTTACAATGAGCAGTTCTTC
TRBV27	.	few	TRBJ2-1	CAAQVNNEQFF	TGTGCCGCACAGGTTAACAATGAGCAGTTCTTC
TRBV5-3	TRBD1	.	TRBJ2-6	CARSLVGPGQGAGANVLTF	TGTGCCAGAAGCTTGGTGGGCCCGGGACAGGGCGCTGGGGCCAACGTCCTGACTTTC
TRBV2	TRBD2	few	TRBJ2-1	CASSATSGAYNEQFF	TGTGCCAGCAGTGCGACTAGCGGGGCTTACAATGAGCAGTTCTTC